This section outlines one T cell receptor beta chain sequence together with its context. The data stem from a study of T cell responses to AZD1222 COVID-19 vaccine. This table comes from immunoSEQ multiplex PCR, and its TCRdb copy is limited to in-frame clones, with some not included. The sample has roughly 100,000 clones, 80% to 90% seen once. The sequence derives from an adult who received the AZD1222 COVID-19 vaccine. The sample was peripheral blood, taken 28 days after the second AZD1222 dose.

Here the CDR3 DNA reads TGTGCCAGCTCACCTACAGGGGGCTATGCGGGTGAGGCCTACGAGCAGTACTTC. It specifies CASSPTGGYAGEAYEQYF. The rearrangement joins TRBV18 to TRBJ2-7, with 9 positions matching TRBD1. This CDR3 region has 18 residues. The germline V gene has CDR1 KGHSH and CDR2 LQKENI. V shed 3 bases and J 2 bases; nucleotides not matched to a gene: 14.